The clone carrying this T cell receptor (beta chain) was seen at least ten times. A sample-barcoded 5' primer and a J-beta primer mix were used in a second PCR of roughly 7 to 12 cycles. From the 5' RACE reads, TCRdb called clonotypes with MiXCR, one entry per CDR3 protein. The table includes over 1,500,000 distinct CDR3 sequences, about two fifths detected once. These data are taken from a study of blood T cells in healthy people across ages. Material for sequencing was blood. The receptor's source is a human donor in good health.

The CDR3 bases are TGCAGCGTAGACGACAGGGGTGGCTATGGCTACACCTTC. It yields the protein CSVDDRGGYGYTF. The rearrangement uses TRBV29-1 and TRBJ1-2; 8 bases fit TRBD1. Germline loops: CDR1 SQVTM, CDR2 ANQGSEA. Losses at the gene ends were 6 bases for V and 4 bases for J; bases not matched to a gene: 7. The CDR3 loop spans 13 amino acids.